A single sample is the source of the 9 T cell receptor beta chains below, sequenced in a study of OX40 agonist ivuxolimab in advanced cancers. This table comes from immunoSEQ multiplex PCR, and its TCRdb copy is limited to in-frame clones, with some not included. The table has some 50,000 clones, about nine tenths seen once. The input for sequencing was CD4+ or CD8+ T cells sorted from blood, taken in a trial of the OX40 agonist ivuxolimab. These receptors were collected from an adult with an advanced solid tumor such as melanoma, head and neck, liver or kidney cancer.

This clone was counted a single time. The chain uses TRBV4-3 and TRBJ2-1, with 13 nucleotides matching TRBD2. V gave up 1 base and J gave up 5 bases; unmatched junction bases: 5. The length of the CDR3 is 17 residues. Per germline, CDR1 LGHNA and CDR2 YSLEER. This CDR3 is CASSQARGTSGNNEQFF. CDR3 nucleotide sequence: TGCGCCAGCAGCCAAGCACGCGGGACTAGCGGGAACAATGAGCAGTTCTTC.

The chain combines TRBV5-8 with TRBJ2-1, with 11 bases identical to TRBD2. V dropped 2 bases and J dropped 4; count of bases not matched to a gene: 11. Per germline, CDR1 SGHTS and CDR2 YDEGEE. The CDR3 loop spans 18 amino acids. The CDR3 here is CASSFLAGGPGGYNEQFF. Written as DNA, the CDR3 is TGTGCCAGCAGCTTCTTAGCGGGAGGGCCCGGGGGATACAATGAGCAGTTCTTC. Based on the CDR3 plus reference TRBV5-8 and TRBJ2-1, the full variable domain is EAGVTQSPTHLIKTRGQQATLRCSPISGHTSVYWYQQALGLGLQFLLWYDEGEERNRGNFPPRFSGRQFPNYSSELNVNALELEDSALYLCASSFLAGGPGGYNEQFFGPGTRLTVL.

The V and J genes are TRBV5-5 and TRBJ2-4; D not resolved. Between the trimmed V and J ends, which lost 3 bases and 0 bases, there was a span of 13 bases. Germline CDR1 and CDR2: SGHKS and YYEKEE (reference sequence). The CDR3 has 16 amino acids. CDR3 loop: CASSSQAELAKNIQYF. The CDR3, as DNA: TGTGCCAGCAGCTCCCAGGCGGAACTAGCCAAAAACATTCAGTACTTC.

The gene calls are TRBV7-9 and TRBJ2-1; no clear D gene. CDR3 length: 13 amino acids. The germline V gene encodes CDR1 SEHNR and CDR2 FQNEAQ (reference sequence). Trimming removed 7 bases at V and 6 bases at J, with 13 bases between. CDR3 nucleotides: TGTGCCAGCACCAAAATAAGGGCCAATGAGCAGTTCTTC. Encoded protein: CASTKIRANEQFF.

The rearrangement links TRBV11-3 to TRBJ2-6, with a tentative D call TRBD1 (6 bases). The germline gives CDR1 SGHNT, CDR2 YENEEA. Trimming left V 3 bases short and J 2 bases short, with 11 bases between. The CDR3 covers 16 residues. CDR3 amino acids: CASSFGQPAGANVLTF. CDR3 in DNA: TGTGCCAGCAGCTTCGGACAGCCCGCTGGGGCCAACGTCCTGACTTTC. The variable domain in full, completed from reference TRBV11-3 and TRBJ2-6, reads EAGVVQSPRYKIIEKKQPVAFWCNPISGHNTLYWYLQNLGQGPELLIRYENEEAVDDSQLPKDRFSAERLKGVDSTLKIQPAELGDSAVYLCASSFGQPAGANVLTFGAGSRLTVL.

The J gene is TRBJ1-2, the V gene TRBV6-5; D unresolved. Germline V lookup: CDR1 MNHEY, CDR2 SVGAGI. The V gene lost 5 bases and the J gene lost 4 bases, with 8 bases spanning the gap. This CDR3 is built from 12 residues. CDR3 in DNA: TGTGCCAGCAGTCCGCCCCTCTATGGCTACACCTTC. It encodes CASSPPLYGYTF.

This clone was picked up one time. The rearrangement uses TRBV2 and TRBJ1-5, with D unclear. Trimming shortened V by 6 bases and J by 5 bases, and 11 bases separated the two germline ends. The CDR3 is 13 amino acids. Germline V gene sequence: CDR1 SNHLY, CDR2 FYNNEI. The DNA of the CDR3 is TGTGCCAGCAGCGGTGGGGTGGATCAGCCCCAGCATTTT. Amino acid sequence: CASSGGVDQPQHF.

The chain combines TRBV6-5 with TRBJ1-5; 9 positions match TRBD1. From germline, CDR1 is MNHEY and CDR2 SVGAGI. Losses at the gene ends were 8 bases for V and 7 bases for J; bases not matched to a gene: 12. The CDR3 extends over 15 amino acids. The CDR3 protein is CASAPLGQGKQPQHF. CDR3 DNA sequence: TGTGCCAGCGCTCCGCTGGGACAGGGAAAGCAGCCCCAGCATTTT.

This rearrangement joins TRBV4-1 to TRBJ2-3; 12 positions match TRBD2. CDR1 is MGHRA and CDR2 is YSYEKL in the germline V gene. The CDR3 consists of 17 residues. The V and J ends lost 3 bases and 1 base, in that order; junction bases with no gene match: 5. For the CDR3, the DNA is TGCGCCAGCAGCCACCTAGCGGGGGGGCGAGGCACAGATACGCAGTATTTT. Its protein product is CASSHLAGGRGTDTQYF.